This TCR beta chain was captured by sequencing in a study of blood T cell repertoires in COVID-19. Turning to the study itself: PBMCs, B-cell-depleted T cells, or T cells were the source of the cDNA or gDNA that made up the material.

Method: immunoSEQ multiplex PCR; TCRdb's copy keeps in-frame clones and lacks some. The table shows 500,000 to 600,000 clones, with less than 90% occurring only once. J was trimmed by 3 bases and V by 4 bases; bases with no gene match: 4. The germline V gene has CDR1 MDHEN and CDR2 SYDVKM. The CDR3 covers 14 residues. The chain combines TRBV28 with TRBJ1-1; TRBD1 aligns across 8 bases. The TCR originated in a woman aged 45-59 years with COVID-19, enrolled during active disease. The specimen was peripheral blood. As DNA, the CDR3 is TGTGCCAGCAGTTCCCTCAGGGGGCACACTGAAGCTTTCTTT. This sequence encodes CASSSLRGHTEAFF.